This record concerns one T cell receptor (beta chain) sequence. CDR3 length equals 18 residues. Unmatched junction bases numbered 11, after V lost 3 bases and J lost 5 bases. Germline CDR1 and CDR2: SGHNT and YENEEA. This sample stems from a study of blood T cell repertoires in COVID-19. For the study at large: T cells, B-cell-depleted T cells, or PBMCs supplied cDNA or gDNA.

In the study's own analysis: The authors estimated nucleated cell counts from reference gene primer amplification. Assay used: immunoSEQ multiplex PCR; TCRdb lists only in-frame clones, some missing. Clone size and V and J calls were adopted from that table, with D and trimming inferred from the DNA. The sample records 160,000 or so clones, around 89% being singletons. Participants were placed into cohorts based on the clinical history they reported. Two negative PCRs, clearance, or symptom resolution were required of recovered Cohort 3 donors. Sequences were obtained from PBMCs or T cells enriched from blood (not recorded which). This TCR was sampled from a woman in her forties or fifties who had recovered from COVID-19. The J gene is TRBJ2-2, the V gene TRBV11-3; TRBD1 agrees at 11 bases. The CDR3 protein is CASSFWTGGARRTGELFF. The CDR3 DNA reads as TGTGCCAGCAGCTTCTGGACAGGGGGCGCCCGAAGGACCGGGGAGCTGTTTTTT.